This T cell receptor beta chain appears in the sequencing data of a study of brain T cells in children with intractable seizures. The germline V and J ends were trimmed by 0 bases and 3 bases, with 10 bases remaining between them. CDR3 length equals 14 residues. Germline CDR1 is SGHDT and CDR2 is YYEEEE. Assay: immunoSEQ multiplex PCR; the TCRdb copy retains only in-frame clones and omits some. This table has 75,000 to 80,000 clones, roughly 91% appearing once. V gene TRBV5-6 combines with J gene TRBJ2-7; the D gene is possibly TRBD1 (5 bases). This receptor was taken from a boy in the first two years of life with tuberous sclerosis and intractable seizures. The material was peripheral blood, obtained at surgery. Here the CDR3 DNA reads TGTGCCAGCAGCTTGGGTCCCGACAGCTACGAGCAGTACTTC. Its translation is CASSLGPDSYEQYF.